These T cell receptor beta chains were read from a single sample in a study of shared clonotypes between healthy human individuals. The protocol was immunoSEQ multiplex PCR, while the TCRdb copy is restricted to in-frame clones and leaves out a portion. Counted here are 850,000 to 1,200,000 clones, about three quarters occurring once; the ten biggest clones make up 1.4% to 1.5%. Sequenced sample: memory CD4+ T cells sorted from blood. These receptor sequences come from a man between 18 and 29 years old in good health. Both conserved end residues are part of each CDR3. The order of the fields is D gene, J gene, clone size, V gene, CDR3 length, CDR3 DNA, CDR3 protein. D genes are given only for firm matches. Size is omitted from some rows. Given values are once, few, many or a class for expanded clones.

d_gene: TRBD1; j_gene: TRBJ1-3; abundance: NA; v_gene: TRBV2; len: 15; CDR3nt: TGTGCCAGCAGTGTCAGCCAGGGGGCGGGAAACACCATATATTTT; CDR3aa: CASSVSQGAGNTIYF
d_gene: TRBD2; j_gene: TRBJ2-1; abundance: few; v_gene: TRBV5-6; len: 15; CDR3nt: TGTGCCAGCAGCTTGACTAGCGGGAGAACAAATGAGCAGTTCTTC; CDR3aa: CASSLTSGRTNEQFF
d_gene: NA; j_gene: TRBJ1-1; abundance: NA; v_gene: TRBV9; len: 16; CDR3nt: TGTGCCAGCAGCCCCCGCGGGGATGCCCTGAACACTGAAGCTTTCTTT; CDR3aa: CASSPRGDALNTEAFF
d_gene: NA; j_gene: TRBJ1-3; abundance: once; v_gene: TRBV7-3; len: 16; CDR3nt: TGTGCCAGCAGCTTAGGGGCAGCAGGAACTGGAAACACCATATATTTT; CDR3aa: CASSLGAAGTGNTIYF
d_gene: TRBD2; j_gene: TRBJ2-3; abundance: NA; v_gene: TRBV6-1; len: 14; CDR3nt: TGTGCCAGTCTACTAGCGGGGGGAACAGATACGCAGTATTTT; CDR3aa: CASLLAGGTDTQYF
d_gene: TRBD1; j_gene: TRBJ1-1; abundance: NA; v_gene: TRBV6-5; len: 13; CDR3nt: TGTGCCAGCAGAGCGGGACAGTCCCGTGGAGCTTTCTTT; CDR3aa: CASRAGQSRGAFF
d_gene: TRBD1; j_gene: TRBJ1-5; abundance: NA; v_gene: TRBV25-1; len: 16; CDR3nt: TGTGCCAGCAGTGGAGACAGGGTTCTGGGCAATCAGCCCCAGCATTTT; CDR3aa: CASSGDRVLGNQPQHF
d_gene: TRBD1; j_gene: TRBJ1-6; abundance: NA; v_gene: TRBV6-5; len: 15; CDR3nt: TGTGCCAGCAGTCCGGGACAGCGCGAAAATTCACCCCTCCACTTT; CDR3aa: CASSPGQRENSPLHF
d_gene: NA; j_gene: TRBJ2-6; abundance: NA; v_gene: TRBV5-1; len: 17; CDR3nt: TGCGCCAGCAGCTCGGGTCTGACCCAAGCAATGGCCAACGTCCTGACTTTC; CDR3aa: CASSSGLTQAMANVLTF
d_gene: TRBD1; j_gene: TRBJ2-2; abundance: NA; v_gene: TRBV6-1; len: 14; CDR3nt: TGTGCCAGCAGGGGGACAGCGAACACCGGGGAGCTGTTTTTT; CDR3aa: CASRGTANTGELFF
d_gene: TRBD1; j_gene: TRBJ2-1; abundance: NA; v_gene: TRBV7-9; len: 16; CDR3nt: TGTGCCAGCAGCTTAAATCTGGGACAGAGTGGTAATGAGCAGTTCTTC; CDR3aa: CASSLNLGQSGNEQFF
d_gene: NA; j_gene: TRBJ2-5; abundance: NA; v_gene: TRBV19; len: 16; CDR3nt: TGTGCCAGTAGTATAGGAAGGAGGGGGCGCGGGGAGACCCAGTACTTC; CDR3aa: CASSIGRRGRGETQYF
d_gene: NA; j_gene: TRBJ2-7; abundance: NA; v_gene: TRBV18; len: 13; CDR3nt: TGTGCCAGCTCACCGCAGGGACCCTACGAGCAGTACTTC; CDR3aa: CASSPQGPYEQYF
d_gene: TRBD2; j_gene: TRBJ2-7; abundance: NA; v_gene: TRBV10-3; len: 16; CDR3nt: TGTGCCACCAGACTAGCGGGAGGGGGCAGCTCCTACGAGCAGTACTTC; CDR3aa: CATRLAGGGSSYEQYF
d_gene: TRBD1; j_gene: TRBJ2-7; abundance: NA; v_gene: TRBV28; len: 15; CDR3nt: TGTGCCAGCAGCCGAATTGGGACAGGGATATACGAGCAGTACTTC; CDR3aa: CASSRIGTGIYEQYF